This TCR beta chain was obtained from a study of cytomegalovirus exposure and HLA in healthy donors. PCR employed 60 Vbeta and 13 Jbeta primers. The table came from immunoSEQ multiplex PCR; TCRdb's copy has only in-frame clones and leaves some out. The sample records some 90,000 clones, roughly 79% being singletons. The specimen was PBMCs. The receptor comes from a woman in her 70s in good health and CMV-seropositive.

CDR3 in DNA: TGTGCCAGCAGTTTATGGGCAGGGGGCGGGGATGGCTACACCTTC. Its protein is CASSLWAGGGDGYTF. The chain has TRBV27 and TRBJ1-2, with TRBD1 matching over 8 bases. This CDR3 spans 15 amino acids. After removal of 1 base from V and 6 bases from J, the junction contained 7 bases not matched to a gene. From germline, CDR1 is MNHEY and CDR2 SMNVEV (reference sequence).